The 28 T cell receptor beta chains in this list originate from one sample, sequenced in a study of T-cell memory formation after mild COVID-19. MiXCR, applied by TCRdb to the 5' RACE reads, yields one record per CDR3 protein. Of 530,000 or so distinct CDR3 sequences in the sample, around 16% were seen once. Sequences were obtained from PBMCs or a T cell subset sorted from them (not recorded which). The receptors were gathered from an adult woman who had mild COVID-19 (a few samples of this study predate the infection). Cell type and time point are not known.

The rearrangement joins TRBV2 to TRBJ2-3, with 13 bases identical to TRBD2. The CDR3 consists of 21 residues. V was pared by 3 bases and J by 3 bases, with 18 bases of the junction left unmatched. CDR1 and CDR2 (germline): SNHLY, FYNNEI. CDR3 amino acids: CASSDHEKETSGGWATDTQYF. CDR3 DNA sequence: TGTGCCAGCAGTGACCATGAGAAAGAGACTAGCGGGGGGTGGGCGACAGATACGCAGTATTTT.

CDR3 bases: TGTGCCAGCTCCTTGGCGGTAGCGGGAGAAAGCTCCTACAATGAGCAGTTCTTC. As protein: CASSLAVAGESSYNEQFF. The genes are TRBV7-9 and TRBJ2-1; 9 bases align to TRBD2. The trim removed 8 bases at V and 0 bases at J, leaving 14 bases unmatched. The CDR3 sequence is 18 residues long. Looked up from germline, CDR1 is SEHNR and CDR2 is FQNEAQ (reference sequence).

V usage is TRBV12-5 and J usage is TRBJ2-1; 8 nucleotides line up with TRBD1. Losses at the gene ends were 2 bases for V and 2 bases for J; bases not matched to a gene: 5. Germline lookup yields CDR1 LGHNT and CDR2 FRNRAP. This CDR3 is 16 amino acids long. CDR3 amino acids: CASGLIRDRPYNEQFF. As DNA, the CDR3 is TGTGCTAGTGGTTTGATCCGGGACAGGCCCTACAATGAGCAGTTCTTC.

This clonotype was found a few times. The chain joins TRBV6-2 or TRBV6-3 to TRBJ2-7; 13 bases fit TRBD2. With V trimmed by 6 bases and J by 3 bases, 5 bases remained unmatched. The CDR3 consists of 15 residues. Germline V gene sequence: CDR1 MNHEY, CDR2 SVGEGT. This CDR3 reads CASSRGLAGYYEQYF. CDR3 in DNA: TGTGCCAGCAGCCGGGGACTAGCGGGATACTACGAGCAGTACTTC.

The sample holds a few counts of this clonotype. The rearrangement joins TRBV12-3 or TRBV12-4 to TRBJ2-7; 14 bases fit TRBD2. Germline trimming cut 4 bases from V and 8 bases from J; bases unmatched to any gene: 4. The length of the CDR3 is 14 residues. CDR3 region: CASSSGLAGVKQYF. CDR3 DNA: TGTGCCAGCAGTTCGGGACTAGCGGGAGTGAAGCAGTACTTC.

The chain uses TRBV6-1 and TRBJ2-3; D is uncertain. Trimming pared 5 bases from V and 2 bases from J, leaving 17 bases between. CDR3 length: 16 amino acids. Looked up from germline, CDR1 is MNHNS and CDR2 is SASEGT. CDR3 loop: CASSPAASSPTDTQYF. The CDR3 DNA follows: TGTGCCAGCAGTCCAGCTGCTTCTTCACCCACAGATACGCAGTATTTT.

This clonotype appeared a few times. V usage is TRBV7-9 and J usage is TRBJ2-3; a possible D gene is TRBD2 (7 bases). With 2 bases removed from V and 2 bases from J, the gap between germline ends came to 11 bases. CDR3 size: 15 residues. Germline CDR1 reads SEHNR; CDR2 reads FQNEAQ (reference sequence). The DNA for the CDR3 is TGTGCCAGCAGCTTAAAGGGGGGGTACACAGATACGCAGTATTTT. Translation: CASSLKGGYTDTQYF.

This clonotype was observed at least ten times. V gene TRBV12-3 or TRBV12-4 combines with J gene TRBJ2-5; TRBD1 or TRBD2 may be the D gene (6 bases each). This CDR3 has 13 residues. The V gene lost 3 bases and the J gene lost 5 bases, with 10 bases spanning the gap. This CDR3 is CASSFTGRETQYF. CDR3 in DNA: TGTGCCAGCAGTTTTACAGGGAGGGAGACCCAGTACTTC.

This rearrangement joins TRBV6-6 to TRBJ2-1; no firm D call. The germline V gene has CDR1 MNHNY and CDR2 SVGAGI (reference sequence). The CDR3 sequence is 16 residues long. With 0 bases removed from V and 6 bases from J, the gap between germline ends came to 15 bases. The CDR3 protein is CASSYSGWIGPNEQFF. As DNA, the CDR3 is TGTGCCAGCAGTTACTCTGGGTGGATAGGGCCCAATGAGCAGTTCTTC.

In its sample, this clonotype was seen a few times. V is TRBV12-3 or TRBV12-4 and J is TRBJ2-3, with D hard to call. The CDR3 extends over 15 amino acids. V was cut by 4 bases and J by 0 bases, with 11 bases left in between. CDR3 loop: CASSSKGTSTDTQYF. The CDR3 bases are TGTGCCAGCAGTTCAAAGGGTACTAGCACAGATACGCAGTATTTT.

This clonotype occurred a few times. This sequence joins TRBV6-5 and TRBJ1-2, with D hard to call. The length of the CDR3 is 13 residues. Germline assignment: CDR1 MNHEY and CDR2 SVGAGI. Trimming removed 7 bases at V and 6 bases at J, with 15 bases between. The CDR3 is CASTKLGRNGYTF. DNA for the CDR3: TGTGCCAGCACCAAATTAGGGCGGAATGGCTACACCTTC.

The V call is TRBV20-1, the J call TRBJ2-7; 11 positions match TRBD1. The CDR3 consists of 15 residues. Germline loops: CDR1 DFQATT, CDR2 SNEGSKA (reference sequence). The J segment lost 2 bases and the V segment lost 0 bases, leaving 3 bases of the junction unmatched. This CDR3 is CSARDMGQGAYEQYF. DNA for the CDR3: TGCAGTGCTAGAGATATGGGACAGGGGGCCTACGAGCAGTACTTC.

In this sample, this clonotype turned up a few times. The chain carries TRBV19 and TRBJ2-2; tentative D call: TRBD1 (6 bases). Germline lookup yields CDR1 LNHDA and CDR2 SQIVND (reference sequence). This CDR3 is 14 amino acids long. V was trimmed by 2 bases and J by 6 bases, leaving 10 bases between them. The CDR3 here is CASSILQGAGELFF. The CDR3 DNA is TGTGCCAGTAGTATATTACAGGGAGCCGGGGAGCTGTTTTTT.

This rearrangement joins TRBV5-1 to TRBJ1-5; TRBD1 agrees at 7 bases. V was clipped by 4 bases and J by 6 bases; unmatched bases: 7. The CDR3 is 14 residues long. Germline CDR1 reads SGHRS; CDR2 reads YFSETQ. CDR3 nucleotide sequence: TGCGCCAGCAGCCCTGGACAGGTCCGTCAGCCCCAGCATTTT. Residues: CASSPGQVRQPQHF. The full variable domain, with the rest looked up from reference TRBV5-1 and TRBJ1-5, is KAGVTQTPRYLIKTRGQQVTLSCSPISGHRSVSWYQQTPGQGLQFLFEYFSETQRNKGNFPGRFSGRQFSNSRSEMNVSTLELGDSALYLCASSPGQVRQPQHFGDGTRLSIL.

This chain connects TRBV5-6 to TRBJ2-1; 7 bases match TRBD2. CDR3 length equals 13 residues. Unmatched junction bases numbered 5, after V lost 2 bases and J lost 9 bases. Germline-derived CDR1 and CDR2 are SGHDT and YYEEEE. The CDR3 coding sequence is TGTGCCAGCAGCTTCGGAGGGGAGGGTGAGCAGTTCTTC. Translating it yields CASSFGGEGEQFF.

This clonotype appeared a few times. The chain has TRBV20-1 and TRBJ2-5, with TRBD1 matching over 9 bases. Unmatched junction bases numbered 7, after V lost 2 bases and J lost 0 bases. Germline V CDR1 and CDR2: DFQATT, SNEGSKA (reference sequence). The CDR3 sequence is 16 residues long. CDR3 sequence: CSARKDRGPYQETQYF. The CDR3 nucleotides are TGCAGTGCTAGAAAGGACAGGGGCCCATACCAAGAGACCCAGTACTTC.

This clonotype has ten or more counts. The chain has TRBV5-5 and TRBJ1-2; no definite D call. The CDR3 has 13 amino acids. The germline CDR1 and CDR2 sequences are SGHKS and YYEKEE (reference sequence). Trimming left V 5 bases short and J 6 bases short, with 14 bases between. CDR3: CASRRGFGDGYTF. Written as DNA, the CDR3 is TGTGCCAGCAGGCGCGGTTTTGGGGATGGCTACACCTTC.

The V and J genes are TRBV7-2 and TRBJ2-7; D gene ambiguous. CDR3 length: 16 residues. Germline V gene lookup returns CDR1 SGHTA and CDR2 FQGNSA. V shed 5 bases and J shed 3 bases, with 20 bases lying between them. The CDR3 DNA is TGTGCCAGCAGCCAAACGGCTCTAGTTAATCGCTACGAGCAGTACTTC. Translating gives CASSQTALVNRYEQYF. Variable domain in full (rest from reference TRBV7-2 and TRBJ2-7): GAGVSQSPSNKVTEKGKDVELRCDPISGHTALYWYRQSLGQGLEFLIYFQGNSAPDKSGLPSDRFSAERTGGSVSTLTIQRTQQEDSAVYLCASSQTALVNRYEQYFGPGTRLTVT.

This chain connects TRBV27 to TRBJ2-1; D remains unclear. The germline gives CDR1 MNHEY, CDR2 SMNVEV (reference sequence). The germline V and J ends were trimmed by 1 base and 0 bases, with 10 bases remaining between them. The CDR3 has 16 residues. CDR3 in amino acids: CASSLWVGSSYNEQFF. In DNA, the CDR3 is TGTGCCAGCAGTTTATGGGTCGGTAGCTCCTACAATGAGCAGTTCTTC.

The CDR3 nucleotides read TGTGCCAGCACTTATGGGGGGGTTGAAGCTTTCTTT. Its protein is CASTYGGVEAFF. The chain has TRBV6-2 or TRBV6-3 and TRBJ1-1, with D tentatively TRBD1 (5 bases). Germline lookup yields CDR1 MNHEY and CDR2 SVGEGT. The CDR3 loop spans 12 amino acids. Trimming shortened V by 7 bases and J by 7 bases, and 13 bases separated the two germline ends.

This clonotype has a handful of counts. The chain uses TRBV5-1 and TRBJ2-1; 8 positions match TRBD2. The J segment lost 5 bases and the V segment lost 7 bases, leaving 14 bases of the junction unmatched. The CDR3 spans 16 residues. Germline CDR1 SGHRS, CDR2 YFSETQ. The DNA for the CDR3 is TGCGCCAGCGCTTATTCCGGGACTAGAAGTGACAATGAGCAGTTCTTC. This gives the protein CASAYSGTRSDNEQFF.

The genes are TRBV6-6 and TRBJ1-1, with D unclear. Germline V CDR1 and CDR2: MNHNY, SVGAGI (reference sequence). CDR3 length: 18 amino acids. Trimming pared 2 bases from V and 0 bases from J, leaving 19 bases between. The CDR3 DNA reads as TGTGCCAGCAGTTACACCCCCGGCGTCTTGTCGGTGAACACTGAAGCTTTCTTT. It is translated as CASSYTPGVLSVNTEAFF.

This clonotype was seen a few times. The genes are TRBV9 and TRBJ2-2; D not certain. Trimming removed 4 bases at V and 3 bases at J, with 7 bases between. Germline loops: CDR1 SGDLS, CDR2 YYNGEE. CDR3 length: 13 amino acids. The CDR3 sequence: CASSPWDTGELFF. CDR3 coding DNA: TGTGCCAGCAGCCCGTGGGACACCGGGGAGCTGTTTTTT.

The genes are TRBV5-1 and TRBJ2-3; D call uncertain. This CDR3 spans 16 amino acids. Germline V CDR1 and CDR2: SGHRS, YFSETQ. V was pared by 4 bases and J by 0 bases, with 15 bases between. CDR3 in DNA: TGCGCCAGCAGCCTGACTTTCTCCCCCAGCACAGATACGCAGTATTTT. Translating gives CASSLTFSPSTDTQYF.

As regards this clonotype: At one end the junction does not follow the germline gene, possibly because of a read error. The chain has TRBV7-7 and TRBJ2-5; D is undetermined. This CDR3 is built from 13 residues. Germline lookup yields CDR1 SSHAT and CDR2 FNYEAQ (reference sequence). The CDR3 reads CASSLSEQETQYF. As DNA, the CDR3 is TGTGCTAGCAGTCTGAGCGAGCAAGAGACCCAGTACTTC.

The table lists this clonotype with many counts. V is TRBV6-2 or TRBV6-3 and J is TRBJ1-4; D gene unclear. The CDR3 is 17 residues long. CDR1 MNHEY and CDR2 SVGEGT come from the germline V gene. Between the trimmed V and J ends, which lost 2 bases and 7 bases, there was a span of 20 bases. The CDR3 nucleotides read TGTGCCAGCAGTTACGCGTTCGGAGGCCCCGCGGGTGAAAAACTGTTTTTT. Its protein product is CASSYAFGGPAGEKLFF.

V usage is TRBV10-3 and J usage is TRBJ2-7, with D unresolved. Germline V gives CDR1 ENHRY, CDR2 SYGVKD. CDR3 length equals 14 residues. Trimming cost V 2 bases and J 2 bases, with 10 bases left between them. The CDR3 region is CAISEGGSTYEQYF. The CDR3, as DNA: TGTGCCATCAGTGAGGGCGGCAGCACCTACGAGCAGTACTTC.

The rearrangement links TRBV4-3 to TRBJ2-7; 7 bases match TRBD1. The CDR3 runs to 17 residues. CDR1 and CDR2 from the germline V gene are LGHNA and YSLEER. J was trimmed by 3 bases and V by 1 base; bases with no gene match: 12. CDR3 in amino acids: CASSQGQAGTAGYEQYF. As DNA, the CDR3 is TGCGCCAGCAGCCAAGGGCAAGCCGGGACAGCAGGCTACGAGCAGTACTTC.